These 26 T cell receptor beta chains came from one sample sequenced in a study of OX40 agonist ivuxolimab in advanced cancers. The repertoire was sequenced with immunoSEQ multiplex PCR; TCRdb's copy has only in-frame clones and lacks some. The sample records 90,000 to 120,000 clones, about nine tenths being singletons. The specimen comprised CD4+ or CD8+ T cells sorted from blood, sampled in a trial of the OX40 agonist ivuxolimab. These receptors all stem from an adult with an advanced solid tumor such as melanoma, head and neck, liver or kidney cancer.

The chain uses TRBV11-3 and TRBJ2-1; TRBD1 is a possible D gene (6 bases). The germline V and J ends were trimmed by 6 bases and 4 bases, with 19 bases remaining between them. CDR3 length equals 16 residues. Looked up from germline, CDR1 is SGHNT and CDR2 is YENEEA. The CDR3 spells CASSPAPGDRYNEQFF. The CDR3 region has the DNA TGTGCCAGCAGTCCTGCTCCAGGGGATCGGTACAATGAGCAGTTCTTC.

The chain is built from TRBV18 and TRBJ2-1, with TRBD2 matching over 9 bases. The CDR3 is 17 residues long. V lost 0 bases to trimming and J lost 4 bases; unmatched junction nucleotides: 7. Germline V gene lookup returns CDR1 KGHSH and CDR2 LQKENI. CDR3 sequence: CASSPPAGGSSYNEQFF. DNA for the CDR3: TGTGCCAGCTCACCACCGGCGGGAGGGTCATCGTACAATGAGCAGTTCTTC.

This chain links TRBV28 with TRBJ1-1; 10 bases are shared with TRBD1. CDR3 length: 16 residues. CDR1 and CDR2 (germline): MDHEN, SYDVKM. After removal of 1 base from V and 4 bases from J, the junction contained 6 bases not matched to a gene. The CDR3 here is CASSLFRQGAGTEAFF. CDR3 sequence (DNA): TGTGCCAGCAGTTTATTTAGACAGGGGGCAGGCACTGAAGCTTTCTTT.

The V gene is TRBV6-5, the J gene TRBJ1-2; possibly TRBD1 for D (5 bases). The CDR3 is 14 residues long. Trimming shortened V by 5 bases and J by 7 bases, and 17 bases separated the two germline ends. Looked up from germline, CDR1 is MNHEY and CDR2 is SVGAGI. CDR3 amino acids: CASSMWGERGGYTF. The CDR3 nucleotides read TGTGCCAGCAGTATGTGGGGTGAAAGGGGTGGCTACACCTTC.

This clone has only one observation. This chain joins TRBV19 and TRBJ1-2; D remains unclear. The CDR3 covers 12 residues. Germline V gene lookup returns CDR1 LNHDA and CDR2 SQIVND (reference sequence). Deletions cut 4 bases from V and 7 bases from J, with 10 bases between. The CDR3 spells CASSTGDGGYTF. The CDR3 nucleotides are TGTGCCAGTAGTACGGGCGACGGTGGCTACACCTTC. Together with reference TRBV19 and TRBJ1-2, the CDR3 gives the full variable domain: DGGITQSPKYLFRKEGQNVTLSCEQNLNHDAMYWYRQDPGQGLRLIYYSQIVNDFQKGDIAEGYSVSREKKESFPLTVTSAQKNPTAFYLCASSTGDGGYTFGSGTRLTVV.

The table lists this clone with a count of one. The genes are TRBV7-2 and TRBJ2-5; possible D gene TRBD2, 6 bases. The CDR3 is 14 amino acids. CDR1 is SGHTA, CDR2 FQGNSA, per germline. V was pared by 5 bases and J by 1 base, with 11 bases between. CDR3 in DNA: TGTGCCAGCAGCCGATACGGGGGCCAAGAGACCCAGTACTTC. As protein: CASSRYGGQETQYF.

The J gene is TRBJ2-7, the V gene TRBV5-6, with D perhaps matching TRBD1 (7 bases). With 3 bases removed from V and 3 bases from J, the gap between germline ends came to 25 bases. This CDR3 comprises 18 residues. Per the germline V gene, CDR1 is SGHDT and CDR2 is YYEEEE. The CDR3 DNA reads TGTGCCAGCAGCTCCGGGGCGATCCAGGGGGGATCTTACTACGAGCAGTACTTC. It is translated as CASSSGAIQGGSYYEQYF.

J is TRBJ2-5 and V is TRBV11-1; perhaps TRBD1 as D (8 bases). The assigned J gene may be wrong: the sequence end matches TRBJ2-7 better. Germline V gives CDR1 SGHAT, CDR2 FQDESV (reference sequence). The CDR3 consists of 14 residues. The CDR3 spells CASSFGQGGYEQYF. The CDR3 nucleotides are TGTGCCAGCAGCTTCGGACAGGGAGGGTACGAGCAGTACTTC.

The CDR3 region is CASSLDWTSGSHEQFF. CDR3 coding DNA: TGTGCCAGCAGCTTGGACTGGACTAGCGGGAGTCATGAGCAGTTCTTC. The chain is built from TRBV5-6 and TRBJ2-1, with 13 bases lining up with TRBD2. Germline V gene data show CDR1 as SGHDT and CDR2 as YYEEEE. The V and J ends lost 0 bases and 8 bases, in that order; junction bases with no gene match: 5. The CDR3 is made up of 16 amino acids.

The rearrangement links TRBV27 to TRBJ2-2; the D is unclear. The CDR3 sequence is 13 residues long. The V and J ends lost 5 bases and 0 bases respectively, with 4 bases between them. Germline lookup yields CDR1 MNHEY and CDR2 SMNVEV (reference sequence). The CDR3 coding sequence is TGTGCCAGCAGTCCTTCGAACACCGGGGAGCTGTTTTTT. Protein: CASSPSNTGELFF.

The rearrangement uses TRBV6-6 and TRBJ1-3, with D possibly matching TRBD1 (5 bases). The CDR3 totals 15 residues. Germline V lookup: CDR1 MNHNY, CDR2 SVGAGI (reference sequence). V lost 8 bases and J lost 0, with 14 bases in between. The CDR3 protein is CASFRDGNSGNTIYF. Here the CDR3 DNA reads TGTGCCAGCTTCCGGGACGGAAACTCTGGAAACACCATATATTTT.

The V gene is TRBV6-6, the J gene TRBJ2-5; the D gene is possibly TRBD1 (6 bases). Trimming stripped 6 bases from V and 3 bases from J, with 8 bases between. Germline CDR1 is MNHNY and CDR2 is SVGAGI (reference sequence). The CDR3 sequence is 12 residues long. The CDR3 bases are TGTGCCAGCAGACAGGGAAAAGAGACCCAGTACTTC. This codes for CASRQGKETQYF.

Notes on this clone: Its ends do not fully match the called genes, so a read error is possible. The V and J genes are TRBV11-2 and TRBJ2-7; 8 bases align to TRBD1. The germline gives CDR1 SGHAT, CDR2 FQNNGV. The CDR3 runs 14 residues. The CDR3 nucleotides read TGTGCCAGCAGCTTAGTCGACAGGGGAACACTAACGAACTTC. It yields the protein CASSLVDRGTLTNF.

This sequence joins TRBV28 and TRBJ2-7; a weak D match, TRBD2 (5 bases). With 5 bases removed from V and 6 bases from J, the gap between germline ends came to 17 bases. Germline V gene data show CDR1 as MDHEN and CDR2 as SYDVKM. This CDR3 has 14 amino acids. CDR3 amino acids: CASSPRSRGGEQYF. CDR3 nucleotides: TGTGCCAGCAGTCCCCGATCCCGGGGTGGCGAGCAGTACTTC.

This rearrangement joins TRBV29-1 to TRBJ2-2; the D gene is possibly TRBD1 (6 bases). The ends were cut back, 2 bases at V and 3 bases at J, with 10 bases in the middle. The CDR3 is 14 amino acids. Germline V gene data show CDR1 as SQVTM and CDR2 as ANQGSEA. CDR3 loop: CSVERYRDTGELFF. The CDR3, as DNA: TGCAGCGTTGAAAGGTACAGGGACACCGGGGAGCTGTTTTTT.

CDR3 coding DNA: TGTGCCAGCAGCCCCACCAGTTTCTCCCGCTTTGACACAGATACGCAGTATTTT. It translates to CASSPTSFSRFDTDTQYF. The chain couples TRBV27 to TRBJ2-3, with unresolved D. This CDR3 spans 18 amino acids. V gave up 6 bases and J gave up 2 bases, with 24 bases separating them. Germline values: CDR1 MNHEY, CDR2 SMNVEV (reference sequence).

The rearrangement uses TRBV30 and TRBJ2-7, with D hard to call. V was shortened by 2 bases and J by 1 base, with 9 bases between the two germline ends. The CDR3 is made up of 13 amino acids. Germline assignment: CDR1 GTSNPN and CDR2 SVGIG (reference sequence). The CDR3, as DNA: TGTGCCTGGAGTCTTGGCCTATCCTACGAGCAGTACTTC. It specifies CAWSLGLSYEQYF.

CDR3 nucleotide sequence: TGTGCCAGCAGCTTAACCAGCTCTGGGGCCAACGTCCTGACTTTC. Residues: CASSLTSSGANVLTF. The V gene is TRBV7-9, the J gene TRBJ2-6; D not resolved. The CDR3 contains 15 residues. Trimming pared 2 bases from V and 0 bases from J, leaving 5 bases between. The germline V gene has CDR1 SEHNR and CDR2 FQNEAQ (reference sequence). The whole variable domain, remainder taken from reference TRBV7-9 and TRBJ2-6, is DTGVSQNPRHKITKRGQNVTFRCDPISEHNRLYWYRQTLGQGPEFLTYFQNEAQLEKSRLLSDRFSAERPKGSFSTLEIQRTEQGDSAMYLCASSLTSSGANVLTFGAGSRLTVL.

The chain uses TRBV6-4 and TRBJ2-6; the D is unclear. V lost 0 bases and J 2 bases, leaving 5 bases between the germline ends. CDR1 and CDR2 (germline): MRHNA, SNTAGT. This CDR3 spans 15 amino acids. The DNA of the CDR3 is TGTGCCAGCAGTGACTCAAAGGCTGGGGCCAACGTCCTGACTTTC. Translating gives CASSDSKAGANVLTF.

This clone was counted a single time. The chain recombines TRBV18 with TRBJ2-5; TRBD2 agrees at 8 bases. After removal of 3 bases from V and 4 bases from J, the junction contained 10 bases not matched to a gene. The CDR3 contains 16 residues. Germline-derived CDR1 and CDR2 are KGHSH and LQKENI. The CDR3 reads CASSPLPGLGPETQYF. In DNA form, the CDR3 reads TGTGCCAGCTCACCTCTGCCGGGACTAGGACCAGAGACCCAGTACTTC.

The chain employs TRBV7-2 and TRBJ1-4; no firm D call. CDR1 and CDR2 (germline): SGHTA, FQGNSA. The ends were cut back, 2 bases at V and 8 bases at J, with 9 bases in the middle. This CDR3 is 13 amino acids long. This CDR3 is CASSLIPWEKLFF. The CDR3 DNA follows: TGTGCCAGCAGCTTAATCCCTTGGGAAAAACTGTTTTTT.

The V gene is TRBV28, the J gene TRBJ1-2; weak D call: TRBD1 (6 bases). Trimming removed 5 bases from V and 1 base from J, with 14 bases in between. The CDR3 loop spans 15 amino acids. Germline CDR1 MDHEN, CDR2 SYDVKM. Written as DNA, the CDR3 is TGTGCCAGCAGTGCTGAACTACAGGGTAACTATGGCTACACCTTC. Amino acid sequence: CASSAELQGNYGYTF.

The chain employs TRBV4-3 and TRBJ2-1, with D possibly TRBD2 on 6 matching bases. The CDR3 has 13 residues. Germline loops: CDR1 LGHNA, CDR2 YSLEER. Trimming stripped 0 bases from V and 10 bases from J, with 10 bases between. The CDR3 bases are TGCGCCAGCAGCCAAGACGGAGGGCGCGAGCAGTTCTTC. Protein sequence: CASSQDGGREQFF.

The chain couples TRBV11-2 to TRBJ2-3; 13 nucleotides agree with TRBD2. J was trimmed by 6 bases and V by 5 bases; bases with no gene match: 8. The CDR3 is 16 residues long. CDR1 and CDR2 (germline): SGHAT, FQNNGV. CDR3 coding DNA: TGTGCCAGCAGCGCTACTAGCGGGAGGGCCGTCGATACGCAGTATTTT. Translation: CASSATSGRAVDTQYF. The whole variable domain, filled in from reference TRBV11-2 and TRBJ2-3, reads EAGVAQSPRYKIIEKRQSVAFWCNPISGHATLYWYQQILGQGPKLLIQFQNNGVVDDSQLPKDRFSAERLKGVDSTLKIQPAKLEDSAVYLCASSATSGRAVDTQYFGPGTRLTVL.

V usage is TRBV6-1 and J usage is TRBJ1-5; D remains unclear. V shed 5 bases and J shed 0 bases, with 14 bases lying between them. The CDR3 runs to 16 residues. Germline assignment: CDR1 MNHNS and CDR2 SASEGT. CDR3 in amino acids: CASSKGLPYSNQPQHF. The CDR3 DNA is TGTGCCAGCAGTAAAGGCCTACCCTATAGCAATCAGCCCCAGCATTTT.

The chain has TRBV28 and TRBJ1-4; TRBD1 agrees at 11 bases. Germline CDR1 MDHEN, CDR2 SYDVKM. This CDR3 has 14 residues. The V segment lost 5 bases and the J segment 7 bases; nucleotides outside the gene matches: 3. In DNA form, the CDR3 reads TGTGCCAGCAGTCGGACAGGGGGCTTTGAAAAACTGTTTTTT. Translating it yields CASSRTGGFEKLFF.